The 15 T cell receptor beta chains below were found in one sample sequenced in a study of CD8 T cells in ankylosing spondylitis. TCRdb re-analysed the 5' RACE reads in MiXCR, keeping a single row per CDR3 protein. Of about 240,000 distinct CDR3 sequences in the sample, more than 20% were seen once. The sample was blood, either unsorted or a sorted T cell fraction (not recorded which). The receptors were gathered from a male donor with ankylosing spondylitis or in good health (not recorded which).

This clonotype was seen many times. The V gene is TRBV20-1, the J gene TRBJ2-1; TRBD1 matches at 9 bases. The J segment lost 9 bases and the V segment lost 4 bases, leaving 10 bases of the junction unmatched. Germline assignment: CDR1 DFQATT and CDR2 SNEGSKA (reference sequence). This CDR3 region has 14 residues. CDR3 protein: CSATDRGVLGEQFF. The CDR3 DNA sequence: TGCAGTGCTACAGACAGGGGGGTTTTGGGTGAGCAGTTCTTC.

The CDR3 nucleotides read TGTGCCAGCAGCCGAACGAGCTCCTATAATTCACCCCTCCACTTT. This sequence encodes CASSRTSSYNSPLHF. The rearrangement joins TRBV5-5 to TRBJ1-6, with D uncertain. Germline-derived CDR1 and CDR2 are SGHKS and YYEKEE (reference sequence). Deletions cut 4 bases from V and 0 bases from J, with 8 bases between. This CDR3 has 15 residues.

This chain links TRBV4-2 with TRBJ2-2; D uncertain. This CDR3 has 17 residues. Germline CDR1 and CDR2: LGHNA and YNFKEQ. V lost 3 bases and J lost 8, with 22 bases in between. The CDR3 region has the DNA TGTGCCAGCAGCCATCACCCCGAGGACCCTTTCGGGGGGGAGCTGTTTTTT. Its translation: CASSHHPEDPFGGELFF.

This clonotype was detected many times. The genes are TRBV20-1 and TRBJ2-3; 10 nucleotides align to TRBD1. The CDR3 has 15 residues. Germline CDR1 and CDR2: DFQATT and SNEGSKA (reference sequence). The V segment lost 6 bases and the J segment 5 bases; nucleotides outside the gene matches: 11. The CDR3 sequence: CSATTGTGVGDTQYF. The CDR3 DNA follows: TGCAGTGCGACTACCGGGACAGGGGTAGGAGATACGCAGTATTTT.

This sequence joins TRBV6-4 and TRBJ2-7; 7 bases are a match to TRBD2. The germline V gene has CDR1 MRHNA and CDR2 SNTAGT. This CDR3 is built from 16 residues. The V and J ends lost 3 bases and 7 bases, in that order; junction bases with no gene match: 15. This CDR3 is CASSDTMGGGPGEQYF. CDR3 in DNA: TGTGCCAGCAGTGATACCATGGGCGGGGGACCGGGAGAGCAGTACTTC.

The CDR3 reads CSVETYRGEDTDTQYF. CDR3 coding DNA: TGCAGCGTGGAAACCTACAGGGGAGAGGACACAGATACGCAGTATTTT. V gene TRBV29-1 combines with J gene TRBJ2-3; 7 nucleotides line up with TRBD1. J lost 2 bases, V lost 6 bases, and 14 bases had no gene match. CDR1 and CDR2 (germline): SQVTM, ANQGSEA. The CDR3 extends over 16 amino acids.

A single count supports this clonotype. The chain uses TRBV12-3 or TRBV12-4 and TRBJ2-2; 7 bases line up with TRBD1. CDR3 length: 15 residues. Trimming cost V 3 bases and J 4 bases; bases outside gene matches: 5. The CDR3 reads CASSFPRGITGELFF. CDR3 bases: TGTGCCAGCAGTTTCCCCAGGGGGATCACCGGGGAGCTGTTTTTT.

This clonotype was observed many times. The rearrangement joins TRBV11-2 to TRBJ2-7; D is possibly TRBD2 (7 bases). Trimming removed 5 bases from V and 7 bases from J, with 18 bases in between. From germline, CDR1 is SGHAT and CDR2 FQNNGV. This CDR3 has 14 amino acids. This chain's CDR3 is CASSPGGLAIEQYF. The CDR3 DNA reads as TGTGCCAGCAGCCCGGGGGGCCTAGCCATAGAGCAGTACTTC.

Many counts were recorded for this clonotype. The chain joins TRBV28 to TRBJ2-7; D possibly corresponds to TRBD2 (5 bases). The length of the CDR3 is 16 residues. V gave up 3 bases and J gave up 0 bases, with 15 bases separating them. The V gene's germline CDR1 is MDHEN and CDR2 SYDVKM. CDR3 nucleotide sequence: TGTGCCAGCAGTTTTCCCAGGCTAGCTAGCTCCTACGAGCAGTACTTC. Its translation: CASSFPRLASSYEQYF.

This clonotype was seen more than once but under ten times. The chain carries TRBV20-1 and TRBJ2-6, with 9 bases lining up with TRBD1. Trimming took 6 bases from V and 4 from J; bases not matched to a gene: 4. CDR3 length equals 14 residues. Germline V gene sequence: CDR1 DFQATT, CDR2 SNEGSKA (reference sequence). The CDR3 sequence is CSAGTGSGANVLTF. As DNA, the CDR3 is TGCAGTGCCGGGACAGGGTCGGGGGCCAACGTCCTGACTTTC.

Ten or more counts support this clonotype. The chain employs TRBV12-3 or TRBV12-4 and TRBJ2-1; D perhaps matches TRBD2 (6 bases). The CDR3 spans 13 residues. Trimming shortened V by 3 bases and J by 8 bases, and 11 bases separated the two germline ends. CDR3 in amino acids: CASSFQLAHEQFF. The CDR3 DNA is TGTGCCAGCAGTTTCCAGCTAGCGCATGAGCAGTTCTTC.

This clonotype was observed many times. The genes are TRBV20-1 and TRBJ2-5; D unclear. V lost 5 bases to trimming and J lost 0 bases, with 10 bases between them. The germline V gene has CDR1 DFQATT and CDR2 SNEGSKA (reference sequence). There are 13 residues in the CDR3. Here the CDR3 reads CSAGSQYQETQYF. In DNA form, the CDR3 reads TGCAGTGCTGGGTCGCAGTACCAAGAGACCCAGTACTTC.

In this sample, this clonotype turned up many times. The chain carries TRBV20-1 and TRBJ2-7; D might be TRBD1 (6 bases). The V end was cut by 6 bases, the J end by 0 bases, with 15 bases between. Germline CDR1 and CDR2: DFQATT and SNEGSKA (reference sequence). The CDR3 covers 14 residues. The CDR3 region has the DNA TGCAGTGCGCGGACAGTACGATACTCCTACGAGCAGTACTTC. It codes for CSARTVRYSYEQYF.

This clonotype was recorded many times. V usage is TRBV20-1 and J usage is TRBJ2-3; 7 bases align to TRBD1. CDR1 DFQATT and CDR2 SNEGSKA come from the germline V gene (reference sequence). With 1 base clipped from V and 8 bases from J, the junction kept 15 bases outside the gene matches. The CDR3 runs to 16 residues. The chain's CDR3 is CSARVNFGQAKITQYF. CDR3 nucleotides: TGCAGTGCTAGAGTCAATTTTGGACAGGCAAAGATTACGCAGTATTTT.

This chain uses TRBV13 with TRBJ2-7; 9 nucleotides agree with TRBD1. The CDR3 covers 15 residues. CDR1 and CDR2 (germline): PRHDT, FYEKMQ (reference sequence). Trimming at V came to 5 bases and at J to 4 bases, leaving 9 bases not matched to a gene. CDR3 DNA sequence: TGTGCCAGCAGCGTACAGGGGGCGAGGTGGTACGAGCAGTACTTC. Translation gives CASSVQGARWYEQYF.